These 25 T cell receptor beta chains were sequenced from one sample in a study of T-cell memory formation after mild COVID-19. TCRdb analysed the 5' RACE reads with MiXCR anew, one entry per CDR3 protein. Among 110,000 or so distinct CDR3 sequences, 22% were seen once, and the ten largest hold about two fifths. Sequences were obtained from PBMCs or a T cell subset sorted from them (not recorded which). These receptors originate from a man aged 18-30 years who had mild COVID-19 (a few samples of this study predate the infection). Cell type and time point are not known.

There are a few counts of this clonotype. This chain joins TRBV10-1 and TRBJ2-2; tentatively, D is TRBD1 (5 bases). Germline CDR1 WNHNN, CDR2 SYGVQD (reference sequence). This CDR3 comprises 14 residues. V was shortened by 5 bases and J by 7 bases, with 14 bases between the two germline ends. CDR3 sequence reads: CASSPLGAGGELFF. The CDR3 nucleotides read TGCGCCAGCAGTCCCTTAGGGGCTGGCGGGGAGCTGTTTTTT.

This clonotype has more than one count but fewer than ten. The gene calls are TRBV4-1 and TRBJ1-5; weak D call: TRBD1 (5 bases). Trimming stripped 0 bases from V and 0 bases from J, with 9 bases between. In germline, CDR1 is MGHRA, CDR2 YSYEKL. The CDR3 loop spans 16 amino acids. The CDR3 DNA sequence: TGCGCCAGCAGCCAAGATTCAGGGAGTAGCAATCAGCCCCAGCATTTT. The encoded protein is CASSQDSGSSNQPQHF.

The J gene is TRBJ1-4, the V gene TRBV5-4; TRBD1 is a possible D gene (6 bases). This CDR3 is built from 14 residues. The germline CDR1 and CDR2 sequences are SGHNT and YYREEE (reference sequence). V was shortened by 3 bases and J by 5 bases, with 11 bases between the two germline ends. CDR3 sequence (DNA): TGTGCCAGCAGCTATGGACAGCTGAATGAAAAACTGTTTTTT. This sequence encodes CASSYGQLNEKLFF.

The chain has TRBV15 and TRBJ1-4; D may be TRBD1 (6 bases). Germline assignment: CDR1 LNHNV and CDR2 YYDKDF (reference sequence). V lost 3 bases and J lost 5, with 19 bases in between. This CDR3 spans 17 amino acids. CDR3 nucleotides: TGTGCCACCAGCAGCTCTATTGGACAGACCTTAAATGAAAAACTGTTTTTT. It codes for CATSSSIGQTLNEKLFF.

There are a few counts of this clonotype. The chain couples TRBV28 to TRBJ2-1; a possible D gene is TRBD2 (5 bases). The germline CDR1 and CDR2 sequences are MDHEN and SYDVKM. Trimming took off 8 bases at V and 8 bases at J, with 19 bases between the two ends. The CDR3 spans 14 residues. The chain's CDR3 is CASAFTGSLYEQFF. The CDR3 nucleotides are TGTGCCAGCGCCTTTACGGGGTCTCTCTATGAGCAGTTCTTC.

The chain employs TRBV5-1 and TRBJ1-1; D is undetermined. In germline, CDR1 is SGHRS, CDR2 YFSETQ. The V end lost 4 bases, the J end lost 4 bases, and 35 bases lay between the germline ends. The CDR3 has 21 residues. DNA for the CDR3: TGCGCCAGCAGCCTCATTATTGCCATTGGGGTTCGGCCCGGGATCGGCACTGAAGCTTTCTTT. This sequence encodes CASSLIIAIGVRPGIGTEAFF.

A few counts support this clonotype. V and J are TRBV27 and TRBJ2-2, with D perhaps matching TRBD1 or TRBD2 (5 bases each). Germline V gene sequence: CDR1 MNHEY, CDR2 SMNVEV (reference sequence). The CDR3 contains 13 residues. V dropped 3 bases and J dropped 5 bases, with 7 bases sitting between them. The CDR3 DNA sequence: TGTGCCAGCAGTTTGTGGGGGACCGGGGAGCTGTTTTTT. It encodes CASSLWGTGELFF.

V is TRBV21-1 and J is TRBJ2-7; the table's TRBD1 call for D was not verified on the DNA. TRBV21-1 is flagged as a pseudogene. This CDR3 has 14 residues. The CDR3 coding sequence is TGTGCCAGCAGCGATAGGGGGGACGCCTACGAGCAGTACGTC. This translates into CASSDRGDAYEQYV.

This clonotype was picked up a small number of times. The chain carries TRBV12-3 or TRBV12-4 and TRBJ2-5; 7 nucleotides line up with TRBD1. Trimming took 6 bases from V and 6 from J; bases not matched to a gene: 16. This CDR3 contains 16 residues. CDR3 protein: CASSPQGTWGLQTQYF. The CDR3 bases are TGTGCCAGCAGCCCACAGGGGACCTGGGGGCTTCAGACCCAGTACTTC.

The V gene is TRBV15, the J gene TRBJ1-2; D may be TRBD1 (5 bases). V lost 7 bases to trimming and J lost 8 bases, with 26 bases between them. In germline, CDR1 is LNHNV, CDR2 YYDKDF (reference sequence). The CDR3 covers 16 residues. The CDR3 region is CATTTIPPGTLQGYTF. DNA for the CDR3: TGTGCCACCACTACCATCCCACCCGGGACCCTCCAAGGCTACACCTTC.

This clonotype has ten or more counts. V is TRBV11-2 and J is TRBJ2-3; 8 bases align to TRBD2. The J segment lost 0 bases and the V segment lost 5 bases, leaving 10 bases of the junction unmatched. The CDR3 totals 17 residues. The V gene's germline CDR1 is SGHAT and CDR2 FQNNGV. CDR3 sequence (DNA): TGTGCCAGCAGCCCTTTTCCGGGGGGGTCTAGCACAGATACGCAGTATTTT. It is translated as CASSPFPGGSSTDTQYF.

This chain joins TRBV5-1 and TRBJ2-7; possible D gene TRBD2, 6 bases. V was pared by 0 bases and J by 7 bases, with 14 bases between. This CDR3 has 14 amino acids. Germline-derived CDR1 and CDR2 are SGHRS and YFSETQ. The CDR3 DNA sequence: TGCGCCAGCAGCTTGGCCGGAGGGGCGCGGGAGCAGTACTTC. Encoded protein: CASSLAGGAREQYF.

The rearrangement joins TRBV5-1 to TRBJ1-2; unclear D gene. CDR1 and CDR2 from the germline V gene are SGHRS and YFSETQ. Trimming took 3 bases from V and 0 from J, leaving 15 bases between them. The CDR3 sequence is 16 residues long. This CDR3 reads CASSSPADGANYGYTF. The CDR3 nucleotides are TGCGCCAGCAGCTCACCGGCGGACGGAGCTAACTATGGCTACACCTTC.

Here the CDR3 DNA reads TGTGCCAGCAGCTTGGGTAGGACAGGCTACAATGAGCAGTTCTTC. Residues: CASSLGRTGYNEQFF. The chain couples TRBV5-6 to TRBJ2-1; 7 bases agree with TRBD1. The V gene's germline CDR1 is SGHDT and CDR2 YYEEEE. The CDR3 runs 15 residues. J lost 3 bases, V lost 0 bases, and 3 bases had no gene match.

This clonotype has just a few counts. The DNA of the CDR3 is TGTGCCAGCAGACTAGTGGAAGAGACCCAGTACTTC. Translating it yields CASRLVEETQYF. The J gene is TRBJ2-5, the V gene TRBV11-2; weak D call: TRBD2 (5 bases). Germline assignment: CDR1 SGHAT and CDR2 FQNNGV. Trimming shortened V by 6 bases and J by 3 bases, and 8 bases separated the two germline ends. The CDR3 runs 12 residues.

This clonotype was picked up many times. One end of the junction is discordant with germline, which a read error may explain. The CDR3 sequence is CASSLDERGFF. The CDR3 DNA follows: TGTGCCAGCAGCTTAGATGAGCGGGGGTTCTTC. This chain connects TRBV11-2 to TRBJ2-7; 8 nucleotides agree with TRBD2. This CDR3 region has 11 residues. CDR1 and CDR2 from the germline V gene are SGHAT and FQNNGV. Full variable domain (rest looked up from reference TRBV11-2 and TRBJ2-7): EAGVAQSPRYKIIEKRQSVAFWCNPISGHATLYWYQQILGQGPKLLIQFQNNGVVDDSQLPKDRFSAERLKGVDSTLKIQPAKLEDSAVYLCASSLDERGFFGPGTRLTVT.

There are a few counts of this clonotype. This CDR3 is CASSLAAIGANTGELFF. Here the CDR3 DNA reads TGTGCCAGCAGCTTAGCAGCTATCGGTGCGAACACCGGGGAGCTGTTTTTT. The chain recombines TRBV7-3 with TRBJ2-2, with D hard to call. CDR1 is SGHTA, CDR2 FQGTGA, per germline. Trimming took off 2 bases at V and 0 bases at J, with 13 bases between the two ends. CDR3 length: 17 amino acids.

This chain uses TRBV2 with TRBJ2-7; 9 bases line up with TRBD2. This CDR3 has 16 amino acids. Germline V CDR1 and CDR2: SNHLY, FYNNEI. The ends lost 7 bases at V and 0 bases at J; junction bases unmatched: 10. The DNA of the CDR3 is TGTGCCAGCACCCAGAGGGATAGCGGGGGCTCCTACGAGCAGTACTTC. Its protein is CASTQRDSGGSYEQYF.

The V call is TRBV7-8, the J call TRBJ2-2; 10 positions agree with TRBD2. CDR3 length: 16 amino acids. The junction had 4 bases not matched to a gene; V was cut back by 0 bases and J by 6 bases. CDR1 SGHVS and CDR2 FQNEAQ come from the germline V gene. The CDR3 sequence is CASSLAPAGGPGELFF. The CDR3 DNA reads as TGTGCCAGCAGCTTAGCCCCAGCGGGGGGGCCCGGGGAGCTGTTTTTT.

This rearrangement joins TRBV7-9 to TRBJ2-7, with a possible D match to TRBD2 (6 bases). Germline V lookup: CDR1 SEHNR, CDR2 FQNEAQ (reference sequence). This CDR3 region has 14 residues. The V gene lost 5 bases and the J gene lost 3 bases, with 14 bases spanning the gap. The CDR3 reads CASSPLASLYEQYF. The DNA of the CDR3 is TGTGCCAGCAGCCCTCTAGCGTCCCTCTACGAGCAGTACTTC.

This clonotype was observed a few times. The gene calls are TRBV29-1 and TRBJ1-3; the D is unclear. CDR3 length equals 16 residues. Germline CDR1 is SQVTM and CDR2 is ANQGSEA. V was cut by 1 base and J by 0 bases, with 13 bases left in between. The CDR3 sequence is CSVEGLPTLSGNTIYF. CDR3 in DNA: TGCAGCGTTGAAGGACTCCCCACGCTCTCTGGAAACACCATATATTTT.

The rearrangement joins TRBV11-3 to TRBJ2-5, with 9 positions matching TRBD1. The V gene's germline CDR1 is SGHNT and CDR2 YENEEA. Losses at the gene ends were 7 bases for V and 7 bases for J; bases not matched to a gene: 19. This CDR3 contains 17 residues. Written as DNA, the CDR3 is TGTGCCAGCACCGCTGGGGAGGACAGGGGTTGCTCGGTGACCCAGTACTTC. As protein: CASTAGEDRGCSVTQYF. Filled out from reference TRBV11-3 and TRBJ2-5, the complete variable domain reads EAGVVQSPRYKIIEKKQPVAFWCNPISGHNTLYWYLQNLGQGPELLIRYENEEAVDDSQLPKDRFSAERLKGVDSTLKIQPAELGDSAVYLCASTAGEDRGCSVTQYFGPGTRLLVL.

This chain connects TRBV7-9 to TRBJ2-1, with TRBD2 matching 10 bases. Germline lookup yields CDR1 SEHNR and CDR2 FQNEAQ (reference sequence). J lost 8 bases, V lost 5 bases, and 6 bases had no gene match. The CDR3 contains 14 residues. CDR3 nucleotides: TGTGCCAGCAGCCATAGCGGGGGGTCACATGAGCAGTTCTTC. It encodes CASSHSGGSHEQFF.

The chain carries TRBV13 and TRBJ2-5, with 8 bases matching TRBD1. The germline V gene encodes CDR1 PRHDT and CDR2 FYEKMQ (reference sequence). V shed 6 bases and J 5 bases; nucleotides not matched to a gene: 5. This CDR3 is 13 amino acids long. CDR3 amino acids: CASRTGVGETQYF. The DNA for the CDR3 is TGTGCCAGCAGGACAGGGGTCGGTGAGACCCAGTACTTC.

The chain couples TRBV6-5 to TRBJ2-1; a possible D gene is TRBD1 (5 bases). This CDR3 contains 15 residues. In germline, CDR1 is MNHEY, CDR2 SVGAGI. V lost 2 bases, J lost 0 bases, and 8 bases lay in between. CDR3 region: CASSYLDSSYNEQFF. CDR3 sequence (DNA): TGTGCCAGCAGTTACCTTGACAGCTCCTACAATGAGCAGTTCTTC.